Shown below are 25 T cell receptor beta chains from a single sample sequenced in a study of low-dose radiotherapy and immunotherapy resistance in tumors. Primers used for first-strand cDNA, a TRAV- and TRBV-specific set, covered both alpha and beta chains. TCR amplification ran roughly 20 PCR cycles using constant-region and V-primer adapter primers. TCRdb re-analysed the reads in MiXCR, keeping a single row per CDR3 protein. The sample comprises about 10,000 distinct CDR3 sequences, approximately 65% of which are singletons, and approximately 12% rests with the top ten. The source is a human donor with advanced metastatic prostate, ovarian, gallbladder or colorectal cancer (not recorded which). This table probably holds off-target reads from a library built for another chain.

The chain has TRBV12-3 or TRBV12-4 and TRBJ1-5; 8 bases line up with TRBD1. The ends lost 4 bases at V and 5 bases at J; junction bases unmatched: 1. The CDR3 is made up of 13 amino acids. The CDR3 sequence is CASSSTGDQPQHF. The CDR3 bases are TGTGCCAGCAGTTCGACAGGGGATCAGCCCCAGCATTTT.

The genes are TRBV28 and TRBJ2-3; D is unclear. Germline V lookup: CDR1 MDHEN, CDR2 SYDVKM. V lost 7 bases to trimming and J lost 2 bases, with 13 bases between them. There are 14 residues in the CDR3. CDR3 sequence: CASTPGHHTDTQYF. The CDR3, as DNA: TGTGCCAGCACCCCCGGCCACCACACAGATACGCAGTATTTT.

This rearrangement joins TRBV5-5 to TRBJ1-1; D remains unclear. Germline V gene sequence: CDR1 SGHKS, CDR2 YYEKEE (reference sequence). The CDR3 totals 14 residues. Between the trimmed V and J ends, which lost 0 bases and 1 base, there was a span of 7 bases. The CDR3 DNA sequence: TGTGCCAGCAGCTTGGCCCGGTCGAACACTGAAGCTTTCTTT. This encodes CASSLARSNTEAFF. The whole variable domain, remainder taken from reference TRBV5-5 and TRBJ1-1, is DAGVTQSPTHLIKTRGQQVTLRCSPISGHKSVSWYQQVLGQGPQFIFQYYEKEERGRGNFPDRFSARQFPNYSSELNVNALLLGDSALYLCASSLARSNTEAFFGQGTRLTVV.

The chain employs TRBV4-2 and TRBJ2-1; a weak D match, TRBD1 (6 bases). Trimming took off 4 bases at V and 6 bases at J, with 16 bases between the two ends. There are 15 residues in the CDR3. Germline-derived CDR1 and CDR2 are LGHNA and YNFKEQ. This chain's CDR3 is CASSRMTGSGNEQFF. CDR3 DNA sequence: TGTGCCAGCAGCCGGATGACAGGTTCGGGCAATGAGCAGTTCTTC.

The rearrangement joins TRBV7-2 to TRBJ2-1; TRBD1 is a possible D gene (5 bases). Germline assignment: CDR1 SGHTA and CDR2 FQGNSA. The CDR3 is 13 amino acids. V was clipped by 2 bases and J by 10 bases, with 12 bases between them. CDR3 sequence reads: CASSLRGAQEQFF. The DNA for the CDR3 is TGTGCCAGCAGCTTACGTGGGGCCCAGGAGCAGTTCTTC.

This sequence joins TRBV28 and TRBJ2-7; 10 nucleotides line up with TRBD1. CDR3 length: 15 amino acids. The ends lost 4 bases at V and 7 bases at J; junction bases unmatched: 10. In germline, CDR1 is MDHEN, CDR2 SYDVKM. CDR3 in amino acids: CASSSPGQGMWEQYF. The CDR3 DNA sequence: TGTGCCAGCAGTTCACCGGGACAGGGGATGTGGGAGCAGTACTTC. Based on the CDR3 plus reference TRBV28 and TRBJ2-7, the full variable domain is DVKVTQSSRYLVKRTGEKVFLECVQDMDHENMFWYRQDPGLGLRLIYFSYDVKMKEKGDIPEGYSVSREKKERFSLILESASTNQTSMYLCASSSPGQGMWEQYFGPGTRLTVT.

This clonotype was seen just once. The V gene is TRBV18, the J gene TRBJ2-1, with TRBD2 as a possible D gene (5 bases). There are 13 residues in the CDR3. V was cut by 1 base and J by 7 bases, with 8 bases left in between. Germline CDR1 and CDR2: KGHSH and LQKENI. The CDR3: CASSPLRGNEQFF. CDR3 bases: TGTGCCAGCTCACCACTACGCGGGAATGAGCAGTTCTTC.

This chain uses TRBV6-2 or TRBV6-3 with TRBJ1-1, with D perhaps matching TRBD1 (5 bases). Trimming stripped 6 bases from V and 4 bases from J, with 12 bases between. CDR1 MNHEY and CDR2 SVGEGT come from the germline V gene. The CDR3 runs to 13 residues. The CDR3 loop is CASRRGSGTEAFF. The CDR3 bases are TGTGCCAGCAGAAGGGGCAGTGGCACTGAAGCTTTCTTT.

The V and J genes are TRBV5-1 and TRBJ2-1; D unclear. V lost 0 bases and J lost 6, with 7 bases in between. From germline, CDR1 is SGHRS and CDR2 YFSETQ. The CDR3 contains 13 residues. The CDR3 bases are TGCGCCAGCAGCTTGGCGGTTGGCAATGAGCAGTTCTTC. It translates to CASSLAVGNEQFF.

The chain combines TRBV6-1 with TRBJ2-7; a weak D match, TRBD2 (5 bases). Trimming removed 6 bases from V and 2 bases from J, with 14 bases in between. The CDR3 sequence is 14 residues long. Per germline, CDR1 MNHNS and CDR2 SASEGT. Written as DNA, the CDR3 is TGTGCCAGCAGGAGCGGAACAGTCACCTACGAGCAGTACTTC. Residues: CASRSGTVTYEQYF.

This clonotype was seen a few times. V and J are TRBV10-3 and TRBJ2-1; TRBD2 agrees at 8 bases. The CDR3 runs to 17 residues. The germline V gene encodes CDR1 ENHRY and CDR2 SYGVKD. With 4 bases clipped from V and 10 bases from J, the junction kept 18 bases outside the gene matches. CDR3 coding DNA: TGTGCCATCAGTGGTGAAATAAGCGGGAGCCCCTCGGGGGAGCAGTTCTTC. Its translation: CAISGEISGSPSGEQFF.

The chain carries TRBV28 and TRBJ2-5; TRBD1 agrees at 7 bases. The CDR3 runs 14 residues. Germline values: CDR1 MDHEN, CDR2 SYDVKM. Germline trimming cut 3 bases from V and 1 base from J; bases unmatched to any gene: 2. CDR3 sequence reads: CASSLRTGQETQYF. Written as DNA, the CDR3 is TGTGCCAGCAGTTTGCGGACAGGCCAAGAGACCCAGTACTTC.

This clonotype was recorded only once. J is TRBJ2-4 and V is TRBV5-4; TRBD1 or TRBD2 may be the D gene (6 bases each). Trimming shortened V by 3 bases and J by 11 bases, and 12 bases separated the two germline ends. CDR3 size: 12 residues. Germline V lookup: CDR1 SGHNT, CDR2 YYREEE (reference sequence). This CDR3 reads CASSSPGGFQYF. As DNA, the CDR3 is TGTGCCAGCAGCTCCCCCGGGGGCTTTCAGTACTTC.

V usage is TRBV10-1 and J usage is TRBJ2-7; 7 bases agree with TRBD1. Germline V gene lookup returns CDR1 WNHNN and CDR2 SYGVQD (reference sequence). V shed 2 bases, J shed 1 base, and the junction held 5 bases outside the gene matches. The CDR3 covers 15 residues. The chain's CDR3 is CASSETLGQSYEQYF. In nucleotides, the CDR3 is TGCGCCAGCAGTGAGACCCTGGGACAGTCCTACGAGCAGTACTTC.

The V call is TRBV11-2, the J call TRBJ2-1; tentatively, D is TRBD1 (6 bases). This CDR3 is built from 15 residues. The V end was cut by 8 bases, the J end by 4 bases, with 18 bases between. The germline gives CDR1 SGHAT, CDR2 FQNNGV. This CDR3 reads CASVLTWTAYNEQFF. CDR3 nucleotide sequence: TGTGCCAGCGTTCTCACCTGGACAGCATACAATGAGCAGTTCTTC. Complete variable domain (other parts from reference TRBV11-2 and TRBJ2-1): EAGVAQSPRYKIIEKRQSVAFWCNPISGHATLYWYQQILGQGPKLLIQFQNNGVVDDSQLPKDRFSAERLKGVDSTLKIQPAKLEDSAVYLCASVLTWTAYNEQFFGPGTRLTVL.

In its sample, this clonotype was seen a few times. V is TRBV5-4 and J is TRBJ2-1; 9 bases line up with TRBD2. The CDR3 is 18 residues long. V gave up 4 bases and J gave up 1 base; unmatched junction bases: 12. CDR1 and CDR2 from the germline V gene are SGHNT and YYREEE (reference sequence). The CDR3 sequence is CASSGTGGGARSYNEQFF. CDR3 nucleotides: TGTGCCAGCAGCGGGACCGGCGGGGGGGCCAGGTCCTACAATGAGCAGTTCTTC.

The chain couples TRBV6-1 to TRBJ2-1; the D gene could be TRBD1 or TRBD2 (5 bases each). This CDR3 is built from 16 residues. In germline, CDR1 is MNHNS, CDR2 SASEGT. V was trimmed by 4 bases and J by 0 bases, leaving 13 bases between them. The CDR3 protein is CASSGGALGSYNEQFF. The DNA of the CDR3 is TGTGCCAGCAGTGGAGGGGCCCTAGGCTCCTACAATGAGCAGTTCTTC.

This clonotype was detected only once. The chain has TRBV7-2 and TRBJ1-2; 9 bases map to TRBD1. V was pared by 5 bases and J by 8 bases, with 9 bases of the junction left unmatched. CDR1 SGHTA and CDR2 FQGNSA come from the germline V gene. This CDR3 contains 14 residues. CDR3 bases: TGTGCCAGCAGCCTAGGACAGGGGAAAAAAGGCTACACCTTC. It is translated as CASSLGQGKKGYTF.

This clonotype is labeled large. The V call is TRBV29-1, the J call TRBJ1-1; tentative D call: TRBD1 (5 bases). V lost 6 bases, J lost 3 bases, and 17 bases lay in between. The CDR3 has 14 amino acids. CDR1 is SQVTM, CDR2 ANQGSEA, per germline. The DNA of the CDR3 is TGCAGCGTCCCGGTCGGGGACGGCTACACTGAAGCTTTCTTT. It yields the protein CSVPVGDGYTEAFF.

This clonotype was picked up a small number of times. The chain carries TRBV6-2 or TRBV6-3 and TRBJ2-1; a possible D gene is TRBD2 (5 bases). This CDR3 comprises 15 residues. Germline CDR1 and CDR2: MNHEY and SVGEGT. Trimming cost V 5 bases and J 7 bases, with 18 bases left between them. For the CDR3, the DNA is TGTGCCAGCAGTACCGGGATCCCAATGGGGAATGAGCAGTTCTTC. Amino acids: CASSTGIPMGNEQFF.

The genes are TRBV11-2 and TRBJ2-2; maybe TRBD1 (5 bases). CDR1 is SGHAT, CDR2 FQNNGV, per germline. There are 15 residues in the CDR3. The V end lost 1 base, the J end lost 3 bases, and 9 bases lay between the germline ends. In DNA form, the CDR3 reads TGTGCCAGCAGCTTAGTCAGGGCGCACACCGGGGAGCTGTTTTTT. Residues: CASSLVRAHTGELFF.

This clonotype showed up just a few times. The rearrangement links TRBV19 to TRBJ1-2; D ambiguous. Trimming removed 6 bases from V and 6 bases from J, with 17 bases in between. CDR3 length: 14 amino acids. CDR1 LNHDA and CDR2 SQIVND come from the germline V gene (reference sequence). The CDR3 DNA is TGTGCCAGTAGCCAAAGAGGGAGATTCCATGGCTACACCTTC. As protein: CASSQRGRFHGYTF.

This clonotype was seen just once. The V gene is TRBV28, the J gene TRBJ2-7, with TRBD2 matching 9 bases. The CDR3 sequence is 18 residues long. The germline V gene has CDR1 MDHEN and CDR2 SYDVKM. With V trimmed by 3 bases and J by 0 bases, 12 bases remained unmatched. CDR3 nucleotide sequence: TGTGCCAGCAGTTTCGGCAGAAGACTAGCGGAGAGCTCCTACGAGCAGTACTTC. Its translation is CASSFGRRLAESSYEQYF.

The chain carries TRBV28 and TRBJ1-3; D is unclear. This CDR3 contains 15 residues. Germline V gene lookup returns CDR1 MDHEN and CDR2 SYDVKM. The V and J ends lost 5 bases and 2 bases respectively, with 13 bases between them. CDR3 residues: CASSVDRAAGNTIYF. The CDR3 nucleotides are TGTGCCAGCAGTGTGGACCGGGCGGCTGGAAACACCATATATTTT.

The chain uses TRBV29-1 and TRBJ1-2, with D perhaps TRBD1 (6 bases). Trimming removed 3 bases from V and 2 bases from J, with 7 bases in between. The CDR3 length is 12 residues. The germline gives CDR1 SQVTM, CDR2 ANQGSEA. The CDR3 region is CSVDQGNYGYTF. The CDR3 DNA sequence: TGCAGCGTTGACCAGGGGAACTATGGCTACACCTTC.